This section outlines one T cell receptor (beta chain) sequence together with its context. This CDR3 is built from 16 residues. CDR1 SGHDN and CDR2 FVKESK come from the germline V gene. V gave up 7 bases and J gave up 5 bases, with 23 bases separating them. The data derive from a study of blood T cell repertoires in COVID-19. Authors' data handling: The authors estimated nucleated cell counts from reference gene primer amplification. Generated by immunoSEQ multiplex PCR, the TCRdb table keeps only in-frame clones and is missing some. D and trimming come from the DNA, and the V and J calls and clone size come from that table. Here the sample spans about 120,000 clones, around 82% being singletons. Patients of the Seattle cohort, enrolled during active infection, were followed longitudinally.

The sequence was collected from a man aged 25 to 45 with COVID-19, enrolled during active disease. Material for sequencing was peripheral blood. V and J are TRBV14 and TRBJ1-2; D may be TRBD1 (5 bases). CDR3 nucleotide sequence: TGTGCCAGCACCCAGTTTCCAGACAGATACCATTATGGCTACACCTTC. Translating it yields CASTQFPDRYHYGYTF. Complete variable domain (other parts from reference TRBV14 and TRBJ1-2): EAGVTQFPSHSVIEKGQTVTLRCDPISGHDNLYWYRRVMGKEIKFLLHFVKESKQDESGMPNNRFLAERTGGTYSTLKVQPAELEDSGVYFCASTQFPDRYHYGYTFGSGTRLTVV.